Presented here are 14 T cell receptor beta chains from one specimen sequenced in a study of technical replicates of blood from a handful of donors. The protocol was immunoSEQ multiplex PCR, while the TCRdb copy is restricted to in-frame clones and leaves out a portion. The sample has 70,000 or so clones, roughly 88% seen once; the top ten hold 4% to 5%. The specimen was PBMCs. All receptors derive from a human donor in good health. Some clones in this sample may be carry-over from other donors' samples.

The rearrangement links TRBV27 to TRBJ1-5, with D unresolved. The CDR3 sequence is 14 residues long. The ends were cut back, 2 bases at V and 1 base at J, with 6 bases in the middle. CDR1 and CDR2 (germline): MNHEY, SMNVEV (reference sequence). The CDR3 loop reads CASSLEGSNQPQHF. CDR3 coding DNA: TGTGCCAGCAGTTTAGAGGGAAGCAATCAGCCCCAGCATTTT.

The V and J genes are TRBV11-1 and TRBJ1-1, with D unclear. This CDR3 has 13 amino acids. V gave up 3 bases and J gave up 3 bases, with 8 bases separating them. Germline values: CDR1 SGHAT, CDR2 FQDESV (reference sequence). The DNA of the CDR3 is TGTGCCAGCAGCTTTCCGGAGCACACTGAAGCTTTCTTT. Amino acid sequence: CASSFPEHTEAFF.

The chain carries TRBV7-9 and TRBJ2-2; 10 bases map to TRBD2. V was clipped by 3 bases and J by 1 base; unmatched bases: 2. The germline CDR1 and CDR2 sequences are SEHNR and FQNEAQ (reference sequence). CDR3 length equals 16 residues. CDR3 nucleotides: TGTGCCAGCAGCTTCCCTAGCGGGGGGAACACCGGGGAGCTGTTTTTT. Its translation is CASSFPSGGNTGELFF.

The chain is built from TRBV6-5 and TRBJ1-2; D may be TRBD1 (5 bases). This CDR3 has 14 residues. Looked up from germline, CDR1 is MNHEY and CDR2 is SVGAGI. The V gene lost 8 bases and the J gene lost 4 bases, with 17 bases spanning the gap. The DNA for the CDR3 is TGTGCCAGCGCCGCAAAGGGGCGACGCTATGGCTACACCTTC. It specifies CASAAKGRRYGYTF.

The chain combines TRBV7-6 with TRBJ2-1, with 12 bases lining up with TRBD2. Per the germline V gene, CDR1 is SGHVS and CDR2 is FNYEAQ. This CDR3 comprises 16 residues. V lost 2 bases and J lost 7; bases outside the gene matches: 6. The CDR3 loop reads CASSLLTSGSPNEQFF. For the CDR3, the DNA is TGTGCCAGCAGCTTACTGACTAGCGGGAGTCCAAATGAGCAGTTCTTC.

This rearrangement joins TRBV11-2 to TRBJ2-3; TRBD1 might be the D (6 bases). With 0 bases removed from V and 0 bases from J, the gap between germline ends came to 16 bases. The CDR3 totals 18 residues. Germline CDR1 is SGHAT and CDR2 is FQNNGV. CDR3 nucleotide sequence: TGTGCCAGCAGCTTAGATGGGGGCAGGGTATGGAGCACAGATACGCAGTATTTT. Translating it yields CASSLDGGRVWSTDTQYF.

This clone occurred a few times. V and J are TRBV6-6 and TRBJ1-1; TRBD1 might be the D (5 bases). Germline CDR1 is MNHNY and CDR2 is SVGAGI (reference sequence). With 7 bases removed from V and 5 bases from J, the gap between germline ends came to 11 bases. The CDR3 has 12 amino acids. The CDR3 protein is CASTGGGTEAFF. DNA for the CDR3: TGTGCCAGCACCGGGGGGGGTACTGAAGCTTTCTTT.

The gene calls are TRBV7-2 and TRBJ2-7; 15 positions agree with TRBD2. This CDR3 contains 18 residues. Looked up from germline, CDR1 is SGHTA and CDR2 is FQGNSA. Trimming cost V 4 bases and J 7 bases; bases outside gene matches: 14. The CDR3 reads CASSSQGLAGGGGREQYF. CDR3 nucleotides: TGTGCCAGCAGCTCACAGGGACTAGCGGGAGGCGGAGGTCGGGAGCAGTACTTC. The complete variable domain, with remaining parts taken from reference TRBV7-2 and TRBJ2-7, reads GAGVSQSPSNKVTEKGKDVELRCDPISGHTALYWYRQSLGQGLEFLIYFQGNSAPDKSGLPSDRFSAERTGGSVSTLTIQRTQQEDSAVYLCASSSQGLAGGGGREQYFGPGTRLTVT.

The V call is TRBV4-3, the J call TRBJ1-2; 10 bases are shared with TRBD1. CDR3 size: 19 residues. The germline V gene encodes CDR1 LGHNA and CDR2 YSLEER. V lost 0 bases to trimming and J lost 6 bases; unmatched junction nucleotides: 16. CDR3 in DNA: TGCGCCAGCAGCCAAGATTTCCCCCCCGGGACAGGGGCCTGGGATGGCTACACCTTC. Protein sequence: CASSQDFPPGTGAWDGYTF.

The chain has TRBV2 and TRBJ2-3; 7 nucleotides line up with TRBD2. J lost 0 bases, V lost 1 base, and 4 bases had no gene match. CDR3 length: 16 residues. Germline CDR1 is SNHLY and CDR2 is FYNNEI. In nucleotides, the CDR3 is TGTGCCAGCAGTGAAGGGGTGGGACTAAGCACAGATACGCAGTATTTT. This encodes CASSEGVGLSTDTQYF.

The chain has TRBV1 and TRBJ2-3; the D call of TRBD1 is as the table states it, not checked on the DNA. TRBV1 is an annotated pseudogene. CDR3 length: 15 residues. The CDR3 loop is CTSSQDAPHTDTQYF. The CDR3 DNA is TGCACCAGCAGCCAAGATGCCCCACACACAGATACGCAGTATTTT.

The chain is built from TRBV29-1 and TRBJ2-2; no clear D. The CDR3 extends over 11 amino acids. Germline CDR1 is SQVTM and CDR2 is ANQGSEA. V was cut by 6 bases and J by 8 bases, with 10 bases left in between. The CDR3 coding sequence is TGCAGCGTGGAACGTATTGGGGAGCTGTTTTTT. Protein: CSVERIGELFF.

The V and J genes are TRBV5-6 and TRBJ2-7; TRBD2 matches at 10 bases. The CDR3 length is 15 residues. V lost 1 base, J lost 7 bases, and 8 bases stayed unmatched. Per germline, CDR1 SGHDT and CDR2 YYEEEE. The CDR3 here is CASSLFQRGGSEQYF. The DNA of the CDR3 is TGTGCCAGCAGCTTGTTCCAGCGGGGGGGTAGTGAGCAGTACTTC.

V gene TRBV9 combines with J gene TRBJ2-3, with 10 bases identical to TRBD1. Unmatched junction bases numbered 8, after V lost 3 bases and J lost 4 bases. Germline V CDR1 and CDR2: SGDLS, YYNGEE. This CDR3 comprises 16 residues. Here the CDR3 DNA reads TGTGCCAGCAGCGGCCGACAGGGGGCAGGTCCAGATACGCAGTATTTT. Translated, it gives CASSGRQGAGPDTQYF.